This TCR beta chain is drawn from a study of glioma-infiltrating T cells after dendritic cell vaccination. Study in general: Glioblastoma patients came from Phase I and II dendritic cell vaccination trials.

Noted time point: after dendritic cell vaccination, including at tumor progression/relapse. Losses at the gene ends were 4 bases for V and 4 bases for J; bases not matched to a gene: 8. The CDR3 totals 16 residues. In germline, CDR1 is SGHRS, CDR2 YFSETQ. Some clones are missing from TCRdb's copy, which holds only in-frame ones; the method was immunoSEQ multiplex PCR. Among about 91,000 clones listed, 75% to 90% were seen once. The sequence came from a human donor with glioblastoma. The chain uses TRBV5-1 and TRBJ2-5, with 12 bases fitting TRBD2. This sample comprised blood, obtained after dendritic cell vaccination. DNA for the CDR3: TGCGCCAGCAGCCCCGGACTAGCGGGATATTCAGAGACCCAGTACTTC. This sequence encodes CASSPGLAGYSETQYF.